These T cell receptor beta chains were read from a single sample in a study of T cells in tumors after PD-1 blockade. Clones were read by immunoSEQ multiplex PCR, and TCRdb kept only the in-frame ones, dropping some. This table has more than 50,000 clones, under 80% appearing once. The specimen was PBMCs, collected after anti-PD-1 treatment. Receptors were obtained from a human donor with basal cell carcinoma. CDR3s include the opening cysteine and the closing phenylalanine or tryptophan. The D gene is left open where the match is weak. A row's size may be missing; if present it is once, few, many or a size class.

TRBV9	.	.	TRBJ1-1	TGTGCCAGCAGCGCGCTTGGAGGGAGGGAGACTGAAGCTTTCTTT	CASSALGGRETEAFF
TRBV5-4	.	few	TRBJ2-1	TGTGCCAGCAGCTTGGGGGGGGCTGAGCAGTTCTTC	CASSLGGAEQFF
TRBV24-1	TRBD1	.	TRBJ2-2	TGTGCCACCAGTAGTGGCTGGACAGGGCGACCAACCGGGGAGCTGTTTTTT	CATSSGWTGRPTGELFF
TRBV5-6	.	.	TRBJ2-2	TGTGCCAGCAGGGATACAGGGCCCGGGGAGCTGTTTTTT	CASRDTGPGELFF
TRBV13	.	.	TRBJ2-3	TGTGCCAGCAGCCCCCCGGGACTGACAGATACGCAGTATTTT	CASSPPGLTDTQYF
TRBV19	.	.	TRBJ2-1	TGTGCCAGTAGACCTTTCGGGGTTACGTACAATGAGCAGTTCTTC	CASRPFGVTYNEQFF
TRBV5-6	.	.	TRBJ2-7	TGTGCCAGCAGCTTGGTTAGTACACGGAGCTCCTACGAGCAGTACTTC	CASSLVSTRSSYEQYF
TRBV18	TRBD2	once	TRBJ2-5	TGTGCCAGCTCACCACCGAGGGGGACTAGCTCCGGGGAGACCCAGTACTTC	CASSPPRGTSSGETQYF
TRBV13	TRBD1	.	TRBJ1-5	TGTGCCAGCAGCTCCCGACAGGGGAATCAGCCCCAGCATTTT	CASSSRQGNQPQHF
TRBV5-6	TRBD1	.	TRBJ2-7	TGTGCCAGCATCACCCGGGACAGCTCCTACGAGCAGTACTTC	CASITRDSSYEQYF
TRBV27	.	few	TRBJ2-2	TGTGCCAGCAGTGGCCTAAGGGGAAACACCGGGGAGCTGTTTTTT	CASSGLRGNTGELFF
TRBV7-9	TRBD1	few	TRBJ2-7	TGTGCCAGCAGCGACCGGGACAGGGACTACGAGCAGTACTTC	CASSDRDRDYEQYF
TRBV3-1/TRBV3-2	TRBD2	.	TRBJ2-7	TGTGCCAGCAGCCAAGCCAGCGGGGGTTCTTACGAGCAGTACTTC	CASSQASGGSYEQYF
TRBV3-1/TRBV3-2	.	.	TRBJ1-2	TGTGCCAGCAGCCAAGAAGGCGGTAACTATGGCTACACCTTC	CASSQEGGNYGYTF
TRBV2	.	few	TRBJ2-5	TGTGCCAGCAGTAGGCTAGCTCAAGAGACCCAGTACTTC	CASSRLAQETQYF